This is a list of T cell receptor beta chains from one sample in a study of beta chain features in type 1 diabetes. TCRdb keeps only in-frame clones here, not all; method: immunoSEQ multiplex PCR. Counted here are 200,000 to 300,000 clones, roughly 21% occurring once; the ten biggest clones make up roughly 0.028%. Sequenced material: naive CD4+ T cells from blood. The receptors come from a woman aged 35 to 49 with type 1 diabetes. Each CDR3 is given with its conserved first and last residue. Fields, in order: clone size, V gene, J gene, D gene, CDR3 DNA, CDR3 protein. D genes are given only for firm matches. Where a row states a size, it is once, few, many or the class of an expanded clone; other rows omit it.

abundance: .
v_gene: TRBV29-1
j_gene: TRBJ1-3
d_gene: .
CDR3nt: TGCAGCGTTGAGGCGGACTCTGGAAACACCATATATTTT
CDR3aa: CSVEADSGNTIYF

abundance: .
v_gene: TRBV25-1
j_gene: TRBJ1-1
d_gene: .
CDR3nt: TGTGCCAGCAGTCATAACAGCTTGAACACTGAAGCTTTCTTT
CDR3aa: CASSHNSLNTEAFF

abundance: .
v_gene: TRBV11-2
j_gene: TRBJ2-7
d_gene: .
CDR3nt: TGTGCCAGCAGCTCCCTGAGTTACGCGGTACACCCCTACGAGCAGTACTTC
CDR3aa: CASSSLSYAVHPYEQYF

abundance: once
v_gene: TRBV7-2
j_gene: TRBJ2-1
d_gene: TRBD1
CDR3nt: TGTGCCAGCAGCCCGGGACAGGGGGCGGATGAGCAGTTCTTC
CDR3aa: CASSPGQGADEQFF

abundance: few
v_gene: TRBV6-6
j_gene: TRBJ2-5
d_gene: TRBD2
CDR3nt: TGTGCCAGCAGGGGACTAGCGGGTCAAGAGACCCAGTACTTC
CDR3aa: CASRGLAGQETQYF

abundance: few
v_gene: TRBV10-3
j_gene: TRBJ2-3
d_gene: TRBD2
CDR3nt: TGTGCCATCAGTCGACCGTTAGGGACTAGCGAACCTAGCACAGATACGCAGTATTTT
CDR3aa: CAISRPLGTSEPSTDTQYF

abundance: .
v_gene: TRBV7-9
j_gene: TRBJ2-5
d_gene: .
CDR3nt: TGTGCCAGCAGCTTACGGGAGCACCAAGAGACCCAGTACTTC
CDR3aa: CASSLREHQETQYF

abundance: few
v_gene: TRBV19
j_gene: TRBJ2-4
d_gene: .
CDR3nt: TGTGCCAGTAGTATCGACCTCGGAGGAGACATTCAGTACTTC
CDR3aa: CASSIDLGGDIQYF

abundance: .
v_gene: TRBV28
j_gene: TRBJ2-6
d_gene: .
CDR3nt: TGTGCCAGCAGTTTGGGAGGGGCACAGGGAATAGGGGCCAACGTCCTGACTTTC
CDR3aa: CASSLGGAQGIGANVLTF

abundance: few
v_gene: TRBV28
j_gene: TRBJ2-2
d_gene: .
CDR3nt: TGTGCCAGCAGTTCTCAGGGGAACACCGGGGAGCTGTTTTTT
CDR3aa: CASSSQGNTGELFF

abundance: .
v_gene: TRBV15
j_gene: TRBJ2-5
d_gene: TRBD2
CDR3nt: TGTGCCACCAGCACGTTACTAGCGGGAGGGCCGAGGGAGACCCAGTACTTC
CDR3aa: CATSTLLAGGPRETQYF

abundance: .
v_gene: TRBV19
j_gene: TRBJ2-5
d_gene: .
CDR3nt: TGTGCCAGTAGTAGGACGACAGAAGAGACCCAGTACTTC
CDR3aa: CASSRTTEETQYF

abundance: .
v_gene: TRBV2
j_gene: TRBJ2-7
d_gene: TRBD2
CDR3nt: TGTGCCAGCAGTGAGGCGTCCAGCGGGAGAATCGAGCAGTACTTC
CDR3aa: CASSEASSGRIEQYF

abundance: .
v_gene: TRBV15
j_gene: TRBJ2-1
d_gene: .
CDR3nt: TGTGCCACCAGCAGATCCCGGGATGAGCAGTTCTTC
CDR3aa: CATSRSRDEQFF

abundance: .
v_gene: TRBV28
j_gene: TRBJ1-5
d_gene: TRBD1
CDR3nt: TGTGCCAGCAGTTTTGTCCTGCCAGGACAGGGCGATCAGCCCCAGCATTTT
CDR3aa: CASSFVLPGQGDQPQHF

abundance: .
v_gene: TRBV7-9
j_gene: TRBJ1-1
d_gene: .
CDR3nt: TGTGCCAGCAGCTCGCTAATGAACACTGAAGCTTTCTTT
CDR3aa: CASSSLMNTEAFF

abundance: few
v_gene: TRBV5-8
j_gene: TRBJ1-1
d_gene: .
CDR3nt: TGTGCCAGCAGGTCTATTACAGGATACACTGAAGCTTTCTTT
CDR3aa: CASRSITGYTEAFF

abundance: few
v_gene: TRBV5-1
j_gene: TRBJ2-1
d_gene: TRBD1
CDR3nt: TGCGCCAGCAGCTCTTCGGACAGGGGGAAGCAGTTCTTC
CDR3aa: CASSSSDRGKQFF

abundance: .
v_gene: TRBV7-3
j_gene: TRBJ1-1
d_gene: .
CDR3nt: TGTGCCAGCAGCTTAACGAGGGCCCCTGAAGCTTTCTTT
CDR3aa: CASSLTRAPEAFF